Listed below are T cell receptor delta chains from one sample, sequenced in a study of gamma-delta T cells after stem cell transplantation. TCRdb reprocessed the RT-PCR reads through CATT. The table lists about 1,400 delta-chain clones, roughly a quarter of them singletons. Sequencing used gamma-delta T cells. These receptors were collected from a human donor. It is not recorded whose cells these are; they may come from a transplant donor. CDR3s include the opening cysteine and the closing phenylalanine or tryptophan. D genes are given only for firm matches. The size entry gives how often the clone was seen (once, few, many) or a class if it is expanded.

cdr3_nt cdr3_aa j_call clone_size v_call d_call
TGTGCCTGTGACAGTCTCGGGAGGCCTACTGGGGGGTTTTACACCGATAAACTCATCTTT CACDSLGRPTGGFYTDKLIF TRDJ1 medium-sized TRDV2 TRDD3
TGTGCCTGTGACCCTCTTGGCCCGGTACTGGGGGACACCGATAAACTCATCTTT CACDPLGPVLGDTDKLIF TRDJ1 medium-sized TRDV2 TRDD3
TGTGCCTGTGACGGTATGGGGGGCACCGATAAACTCATCTTT CACDGMGGTDKLIF TRDJ1 few TRDV2 NA